This T cell receptor (beta chain) is drawn from a study of T-cell reconstitution after alpha-beta-depleted transplantation in children listed by TCRdb under 2016. Some background on the complete study: Using TCR repertoire profiling, the study followed T-cell immune reconstitution in a quantitative way in children after TCRalphabeta/CD19-depleted allogeneic hematopoietic cell transplantation. The study at large found these results: Over the following months the frequencies of hyperexpanded clones went down, and after one year T-cell counts and TCRbeta diversity were mostly credited to newly produced T cells. In some patients, the high TCRbeta diversity seen at day 60 was put down to recipient T cells and intrathymic progenitors that had survived conditioning. Apparently early alphabetaT-cell count recovery about two months after transplant reportedly relied on only several hundred rapidly expanded clones derived from non-depleted graft cells.

Library construction relied on PCR. Sequencing was performed on an Illumina HiSeq 2500. To normalize quantification of the TCRbeta repertoire, the TCR libraries were built with molecular barcoding that relied on unique molecular identifiers. TCRdb cleaned the public reads at Q25 with fastp, built clones with MiXCR and kept in-frame beta chains. Every distinct CDR3 protein forms one entry, paired with its most common genes and DNA. The sample table contains some 600,000 distinct CDR3 sequences; only one count was recorded for 10% to 15% of them. The ten largest clones capture about 2.2% of the sample. What the treatment or condition label conveys for this sample: allogeneic hematopoietic cell transplantation with graft depleted of TCRalphabeta T cells and CD19 B cells. The transplant recipients were children given TCRalphabeta/CD19-depleted allogeneic hematopoietic cell grafts. As regards this clonotype: The clone's antigen remains unknown. It has no much larger one-base neighbor in the sample; base qualities were not kept.

CDR3 length: 14 amino acids, cysteine to phenylalanine. Of the read, only the CDR3 DNA is kept; its 42 bases are in frame from base 1. The trim is 6 bases for V and 3 bases for J, with a gap of 15 bases between the germline ends. This sample comprised PBMCs, mostly from graft donor cells, obtained 360 days after TCRalphabeta/CD19-depleted stem cell transplant. The chain was built from TRBV12-3 or TRBV12-4 and TRBJ2-7, with a tentative D gene TRBD1 over 5 matching bases. The clonotype originates from a male patient between 10 and 17 years old who had a stem cell transplant for acute myeloid leukemia, so the T cells may come from the graft donor. The CDR3 here reads CASSPTSGFYEQYF. The sequenced DNA is TGTGCCAGCAGCCCGACCTCAGGGTTCTACGAGCAGTACTTC.